Presented here are 15 T cell receptor beta chains from one specimen sequenced in a study of blood T cell repertoires in COVID-19. Assay: immunoSEQ multiplex PCR; the TCRdb copy retains only in-frame clones and omits some. The sample shows about 200,000 clones, around 82% of them seen only once. What was sequenced was PBMCs or T cells enriched from blood (not recorded which). Receptors were obtained from a man aged 35 to 55 who had recovered from COVID-19.

The chain carries TRBV11-2 and TRBJ1-1; no clear D. The CDR3 has 16 amino acids. Germline V CDR1 and CDR2: SGHAT, FQNNGV. V shed 5 bases and J shed 3 bases, with 19 bases lying between them. CDR3 in DNA: TGTGCCAGCAGCAAAAAGGGAGGGCTCGTGGACACTGAAGCTTTCTTT. Protein sequence: CASSKKGGLVDTEAFF.

The CDR3 bases are TGCAGCGCCGGGGACAACTCCTACGAGCAGTACTTC. Translated, it gives CSAGDNSYEQYF. V gene TRBV29-1 combines with J gene TRBJ2-7; D may be TRBD1 (6 bases). The germline CDR1 and CDR2 sequences are SQVTM and ANQGSEA. There are 12 residues in the CDR3. V was shortened by 7 bases and J by 0 bases, with 10 bases between the two germline ends.

The rearrangement links TRBV7-9 to TRBJ1-3; weak D call: TRBD1 (6 bases). Germline assignment: CDR1 SEHNR and CDR2 FQNEAQ (reference sequence). Between the trimmed V and J ends, which lost 5 bases and 0 bases, there was a span of 17 bases. This CDR3 comprises 17 residues. The CDR3 is CASSPRTATYSGNTIYF. The CDR3 nucleotides read TGTGCCAGCAGCCCAAGGACAGCAACGTACTCTGGAAACACCATATATTTT.

The chain carries TRBV4-2 and TRBJ2-7; 8 bases are shared with TRBD1. This CDR3 contains 15 residues. Germline V gives CDR1 LGHNA, CDR2 YNFKEQ. With V trimmed by 3 bases and J by 3 bases, 7 bases remained unmatched. CDR3 bases: TGTGCCAGCAGCCAGGACAGGGCCCGCCTCTACGAGCAGTACTTC. Its protein is CASSQDRARLYEQYF.

This clone has a count of ten or more. The chain joins TRBV6-5 to TRBJ1-1; no clear D. The CDR3 loop spans 13 amino acids. V lost 0 bases and J lost 5, with 7 bases in between. The germline V gene has CDR1 MNHEY and CDR2 SVGAGI. The CDR3 DNA reads as TGTGCCAGCAGTTACTCCAGAGGTACTGAAGCTTTCTTT. This gives the protein CASSYSRGTEAFF.

The V and J genes are TRBV5-1 and TRBJ2-3, with TRBD2 matching over 14 bases. Germline lookup yields CDR1 SGHRS and CDR2 YFSETQ. The CDR3 spans 16 residues. V lost 0 bases to trimming and J lost 5 bases; unmatched junction nucleotides: 2. The CDR3 protein is CASSLAGTSGGDTQYF. CDR3 DNA sequence: TGCGCCAGCAGCTTGGCCGGGACTAGCGGGGGAGATACGCAGTATTTT.

The chain couples TRBV28 to TRBJ1-2; 9 positions match TRBD1. Germline CDR1 is MDHEN and CDR2 is SYDVKM. The CDR3 covers 18 residues. V was clipped by 6 bases and J by 6 bases; unmatched bases: 20. The CDR3 coding sequence is TGTGCCAGCAGCCCATTAAGAGTCCCGGGACAGGGAGAAGATGGCTACACCTTC. Translated: CASSPLRVPGQGEDGYTF.

The V gene is TRBV5-4, the J gene TRBJ1-1; weak D call: TRBD1 (5 bases). CDR1 is SGHNT and CDR2 is YYREEE in the germline V gene (reference sequence). The CDR3 extends over 14 amino acids. V was clipped by 0 bases and J by 1 base, with 7 bases between them. The CDR3 region has the DNA TGTGCCAGCAGCTTGGCCAGGGCGAACACTGAAGCTTTCTTT. As protein: CASSLARANTEAFF.

The V call is TRBV5-6, the J call TRBJ1-2; 8 nucleotides agree with TRBD1. The J segment lost 2 bases and the V segment lost 0 bases, leaving 6 bases of the junction unmatched. CDR3 size: 16 residues. Germline V gene sequence: CDR1 SGHDT, CDR2 YYEEEE. CDR3 sequence (DNA): TGTGCCAGCAGCTTGGTTGGGACAGGAGAAAACTATGGCTACACCTTC. Translating gives CASSLVGTGENYGYTF.

The chain employs TRBV5-5 and TRBJ1-1; TRBD1 matches at 12 bases. The CDR3 runs to 16 residues. The V segment lost 1 base and the J segment 1 base; nucleotides outside the gene matches: 2. Germline-derived CDR1 and CDR2 are SGHKS and YYEKEE (reference sequence). The CDR3 reads CASSLWGQGANTEAFF. The CDR3 DNA follows: TGTGCCAGCAGCTTGTGGGGACAGGGGGCGAACACTGAAGCTTTCTTT.

This chain links TRBV19 with TRBJ2-5; D is unresolved. CDR1 is LNHDA, CDR2 SQIVND, per germline (reference sequence). CDR3 length: 12 residues. V shed 2 bases and J shed 5 bases, with 6 bases lying between them. The CDR3 coding sequence is TGTGCCAGTAGTATACCGAGGGAGACCCAGTACTTC. Amino acid sequence: CASSIPRETQYF.

This clone was counted once. The V gene is TRBV19, the J gene TRBJ1-5; 7 bases line up with TRBD1. The V gene's germline CDR1 is LNHDA and CDR2 SQIVND (reference sequence). The CDR3 sequence is 15 residues long. V was clipped by 5 bases and J by 2 bases; unmatched bases: 6. CDR3 in DNA: TGTGCCAGTAGTCGAAACAGGGGTGGCAATCAGCCCCAGCATTTT. Amino acids: CASSRNRGGNQPQHF.

This clone was detected a few times. The J gene is TRBJ1-1, the V gene TRBV7-9; D might be TRBD1 (5 bases). Trimming took off 5 bases at V and 7 bases at J, with 11 bases between the two ends. The CDR3 is made up of 12 amino acids. CDR1 SEHNR and CDR2 FQNEAQ come from the germline V gene (reference sequence). The CDR3 spells CASSPGPLEAFF. CDR3 sequence (DNA): TGTGCCAGCAGCCCAGGGCCACTTGAAGCTTTCTTT.

The chain joins TRBV30 to TRBJ2-4; 10 bases are a match to TRBD2. The J segment lost 5 bases and the V segment lost 0 bases, leaving 1 base of the junction unmatched. Looked up from germline, CDR1 is GTSNPN and CDR2 is SVGIG (reference sequence). The CDR3 sequence is 14 residues long. CDR3 sequence: CAWSVLAGQNIQYF. The CDR3 DNA reads as TGTGCCTGGAGTGTACTAGCGGGGCAAAACATTCAGTACTTC.

This clone has just one count. The chain is built from TRBV10-3 and TRBJ1-2, with no clear D. V lost 2 bases, J lost 4 bases, and 8 bases lay in between. This CDR3 has 13 residues. CDR1 ENHRY and CDR2 SYGVKD come from the germline V gene. The DNA of the CDR3 is TGTGCCATCAGTGAGCCAGTGGCCTATGGCTACACCTTC. This gives the protein CAISEPVAYGYTF.